The 29 T cell receptor beta chains reported below all come from one sample, sequenced in a study of blood T cell repertoires in COVID-19 (TCRdb year 2020). Receptors were amplified or captured by the immunoSEQ multiplex PCR assay. TCRdb limited this immuneACCESS table to in-frame rearrangements with V and J called. A share of clones is missing; checked studies link under half to unresolved V genes, and the rest is unexplained. The sample table records under 50,000 clones; roughly 84% of these occur just once. The top ten hold roughly 32% of the sample. Sequencing was done on a sample of peripheral blood. These receptors all stem from a man between 65 and 85 years old with active COVID-19.

This chain connects TRBV27 to TRBJ1-2; possible D gene TRBD1, 5 bases. Trimming removed 0 bases from V and 4 bases from J, with 15 bases in between. CDR3 size: 16 residues. The V gene's germline CDR1 is MNHEY and CDR2 SMNVEV (reference sequence). This CDR3 is CASSLSSGRAPYGYTF. DNA for the CDR3: TGTGCCAGCAGTTTATCTTCAGGCAGGGCCCCCTATGGCTACACCTTC.

The chain uses TRBV4-1 and TRBJ1-6; D is perhaps TRBD1 (6 bases). The V end was cut by 0 bases, the J end by 8 bases, with 17 bases between. This CDR3 spans 17 amino acids. Looked up from germline, CDR1 is MGHRA and CDR2 is YSYEKL. The DNA for the CDR3 is TGCGCCAGCAGCCAAGAGGGGACACCTAGTATGTATTCACCCCTCCACTTT. Protein product: CASSQEGTPSMYSPLHF.

The chain is built from TRBV19 and TRBJ2-1; 11 positions agree with TRBD2. CDR1 is LNHDA, CDR2 SQIVND, per germline (reference sequence). The CDR3 has 14 residues. V gave up 5 bases and J gave up 9 bases; unmatched junction bases: 6. The DNA for the CDR3 is TGTGCCAGTAGTGGGGGACTAGCGGTTGGTGAGCAGTTCTTC. It yields the protein CASSGGLAVGEQFF.

This chain links TRBV19 with TRBJ1-6, with a possible D match to TRBD1 (6 bases). Germline assignment: CDR1 LNHDA and CDR2 SQIVND (reference sequence). This CDR3 region has 16 residues. With 6 bases removed from V and 4 bases from J, the gap between germline ends came to 16 bases. CDR3 DNA: TGTGCCAGTAGAAACCCCTACAGGGCTTATAATTCACCCCTCCACTTT. Translation gives CASRNPYRAYNSPLHF.

The chain uses TRBV19 and TRBJ1-5; TRBD1 agrees at 9 bases. Germline V CDR1 and CDR2: LNHDA, SQIVND (reference sequence). Germline trimming cut 4 bases from V and 5 bases from J; bases unmatched to any gene: 6. The CDR3 length is 15 residues. This CDR3 is CASSRDREVDQPQHF. The CDR3 DNA is TGTGCCAGTAGTAGGGACAGGGAGGTGGATCAGCCCCAGCATTTT.

J is TRBJ1-5 and V is TRBV7-9; D unclear. The CDR3 has 15 amino acids. V was shortened by 4 bases and J by 2 bases, with 12 bases between the two germline ends. Germline V lookup: CDR1 SEHNR, CDR2 FQNEAQ (reference sequence). In DNA form, the CDR3 reads TGTGCCAGCAGCTCATCAGGCGTTCGCAATCAGCCCCAGCATTTT. Protein sequence: CASSSSGVRNQPQHF.

The chain is built from TRBV4-1 and TRBJ1-1; 7 nucleotides align to TRBD1. Per the germline V gene, CDR1 is MGHRA and CDR2 is YSYEKL. Trimming took 1 base from V and 8 from J; bases not matched to a gene: 4. CDR3 length equals 13 residues. The CDR3 protein is CASSQGQGWEAFF. Here the CDR3 DNA reads TGCGCCAGCAGCCAAGGACAGGGTTGGGAAGCTTTCTTT.

The V call is TRBV7-9, the J call TRBJ2-2; maybe TRBD1 (6 bases). Between the trimmed V and J ends, which lost 1 base and 4 bases, there was a span of 13 bases. The CDR3 covers 16 residues. CDR1 is SEHNR and CDR2 is FQNEAQ in the germline V gene (reference sequence). As DNA, the CDR3 is TGTGCCAGCAGCTTAGTTGTCACAGGGCGCACCGGGGAGCTGTTTTTT. This sequence encodes CASSLVVTGRTGELFF.

This chain connects TRBV20-1 to TRBJ2-1; 12 bases are shared with TRBD1. Looked up from germline, CDR1 is DFQATT and CDR2 is SNEGSKA (reference sequence). Trimming at V came to 3 bases and at J to 6 bases, leaving 6 bases not matched to a gene. CDR3 length: 15 amino acids. CDR3 sequence: CSASRGQGARNEQFF. Written as DNA, the CDR3 is TGCAGTGCTAGTCGGGGACAGGGGGCGCGCAATGAGCAGTTCTTC.

This clone was counted a single time. The chain is built from TRBV5-1 and TRBJ2-7; a weak D match, TRBD1 (6 bases). From germline, CDR1 is SGHRS and CDR2 YFSETQ. Between the trimmed V and J ends, which lost 3 bases and 3 bases, there was a span of 10 bases. The CDR3 spans 13 residues. This CDR3 is CASSSGHYYEQYF. CDR3 nucleotides: TGCGCCAGCAGCTCGGGACATTACTACGAGCAGTACTTC.

Note on this clone: This CDR3 is also generated by other DNA sequences in the sample. The CDR3 sequence: CASSADRKNSPLHF. The CDR3 coding sequence is TGTGCCAGCTCAGCGGACAGAAAAAATTCACCCCTCCACTTT. The chain carries TRBV18 and TRBJ1-6, with D possibly TRBD1 on 6 matching bases. CDR1 and CDR2 (germline): KGHSH, LQKENI. Trimming shortened V by 5 bases and J by 7 bases, and 12 bases separated the two germline ends. This CDR3 region has 14 residues.

The J gene is TRBJ2-2, the V gene TRBV3-1 (or the pseudogene TRBV3-2); tentative D call: TRBD2 (5 bases). The CDR3 totals 14 residues. Trimming removed 2 bases at V and 4 bases at J, with 8 bases between. CDR1 LGHDT and CDR2 YNNKEL come from the germline V gene (reference sequence). CDR3 sequence reads: CASSQRGSTGELFF. CDR3 nucleotides: TGTGCCAGCAGCCAAAGAGGGAGCACCGGGGAGCTGTTTTTT.

The genes are TRBV12-3 or TRBV12-4 and TRBJ2-7, with 8 bases identical to TRBD1. Losses at the gene ends were 3 bases for V and 4 bases for J; bases not matched to a gene: 2. This CDR3 region has 13 residues. The CDR3 region is CASSFGQGYEQYF. Here the CDR3 DNA reads TGTGCCAGCAGTTTCGGACAGGGTTACGAGCAGTACTTC.

This clone was recorded a few times. The chain uses TRBV19 and TRBJ1-1; 8 bases are shared with TRBD1. This CDR3 has 18 amino acids. V was pared by 7 bases and J by 6 bases, with 22 bases of the junction left unmatched. The germline gives CDR1 LNHDA, CDR2 SQIVND (reference sequence). CDR3 DNA sequence: TGTGCCAGTACTCCCTTTCCCAGGGGGCCCGGAGGGGCGTCTGAAGCTTTCTTT. Its translation is CASTPFPRGPGGASEAFF.

The V gene is TRBV5-1, the J gene TRBJ2-1, with 12 bases identical to TRBD1. J lost 9 bases, V lost 1 base, and 5 bases had no gene match. CDR3 length: 15 amino acids. Germline CDR1 and CDR2: SGHRS and YFSETQ. CDR3 loop: CASSLSGQGAGEQFF. The CDR3 DNA reads TGCGCCAGCAGCTTGTCGGGACAGGGGGCCGGTGAGCAGTTCTTC. Filled out from reference TRBV5-1 and TRBJ2-1, the complete variable domain reads KAGVTQTPRYLIKTRGQQVTLSCSPISGHRSVSWYQQTPGQGLQFLFEYFSETQRNKGNFPGRFSGRQFSNSRSEMNVSTLELGDSALYLCASSLSGQGAGEQFFGPGTRLTVL.

The chain combines TRBV7-9 with TRBJ1-1; 10 nucleotides match TRBD1. The CDR3 is 14 amino acids. V gave up 3 bases and J gave up 4 bases; unmatched junction bases: 2. CDR1 and CDR2 (germline): SEHNR, FQNEAQ (reference sequence). The CDR3 sequence: CASSFWTGGTEAFF. The DNA for the CDR3 is TGTGCCAGCAGCTTTTGGACAGGGGGCACTGAAGCTTTCTTT.

The chain couples TRBV14 to TRBJ1-2; D ambiguous. The CDR3 has 13 residues. V lost 3 bases to trimming and J lost 4 bases, with 9 bases between them. The V gene's germline CDR1 is SGHDN and CDR2 FVKESK. The CDR3 reads CASSQQVGYGYTF. DNA for the CDR3: TGTGCCAGCAGCCAGCAGGTCGGCTATGGCTACACCTTC.

This rearrangement joins TRBV4-2 to TRBJ2-1; TRBD1 is a possible D gene (6 bases). V was clipped by 4 bases and J by 7 bases, with 17 bases between them. This CDR3 is 15 amino acids long. Germline-derived CDR1 and CDR2 are LGHNA and YNFKEQ. CDR3 DNA sequence: TGTGCCAGCAGCCTCACCGACAGGTCTCTGAATGAGCAGTTCTTC. This gives the protein CASSLTDRSLNEQFF.

This chain joins TRBV7-3 and TRBJ2-7; 7 nucleotides agree with TRBD1. Germline CDR1 and CDR2: SGHTA and FQGTGA. V lost 10 bases and J lost 6; bases outside the gene matches: 12. The CDR3 has 13 residues. The CDR3 protein is CATQGTLGREQYF. Written as DNA, the CDR3 is TGTGCCACACAGGGGACACTAGGACGCGAGCAGTACTTC. The whole variable domain, remainder taken from reference TRBV7-3 and TRBJ2-7, is GAGVSQTPSNKVTEKGKYVELRCDPISGHTALYWYRQSLGQGPEFLIYFQGTGAADDSGLPNDRFFAVRPEGSVSTLKIQRTERGDSAVYLCATQGTLGREQYFGPGTRLTVT.

The chain uses TRBV18 and TRBJ2-7; 7 bases are shared with TRBD2. This CDR3 has 14 residues. With V trimmed by 6 bases and J by 0 bases, 5 bases remained unmatched. Germline V gene sequence: CDR1 KGHSH, CDR2 LQKENI. CDR3 DNA sequence: TGTGCCAGCTCCTCGGGGGGTAGCTCCTACGAGCAGTACTTC. Amino acid sequence: CASSSGGSSYEQYF.

The rearrangement links TRBV7-6 to TRBJ2-1; 12 nucleotides agree with TRBD2. Germline loops: CDR1 SGHVS, CDR2 FNYEAQ. The J segment lost 9 bases and the V segment lost 3 bases, leaving 15 bases of the junction unmatched. The CDR3 runs to 18 residues. For the CDR3, the DNA is TGTGCCAGCAGCTTTTCCCCATTCACTAGCGGGGGGAGCGGTGAGCAGTTCTTC. Translating gives CASSFSPFTSGGSGEQFF.

The rearrangement links TRBV7-9 to TRBJ2-3; D call uncertain. The CDR3 is made up of 14 amino acids. V lost 5 bases and J 2 bases, leaving 11 bases between the germline ends. The germline CDR1 and CDR2 sequences are SEHNR and FQNEAQ (reference sequence). The CDR3 loop reads CASSDTAFTDTQYF. The CDR3 nucleotides read TGTGCCAGCAGCGACACAGCTTTCACAGATACGCAGTATTTT.

The V call is TRBV7-2, the J call TRBJ1-4; D perhaps matches TRBD1 (5 bases). Trimming pared 1 base from V and 8 bases from J, leaving 17 bases between. Germline V CDR1 and CDR2: SGHTA, FQGNSA. There are 16 residues in the CDR3. CDR3 protein: CASSLGQGRAEEKLFF. For the CDR3, the DNA is TGTGCCAGCAGCTTAGGGCAAGGCAGGGCGGAAGAAAAACTGTTTTTT.

The CDR3 DNA follows: TGTGCCAGCAGCCAAGATACAGCGAACACTGAAGCTTTCTTT. Translating it yields CASSQDTANTEAFF. V is TRBV3-1 (or the pseudogene TRBV3-2) and J is TRBJ1-1; D is unclear. V lost 0 bases to trimming and J lost 1 base, with 6 bases between them. The CDR3 length is 14 residues. The V gene's germline CDR1 is LGHDT and CDR2 YNNKEL (reference sequence).

This clone was seen a single time. DNA for the CDR3: TGTGCCAGCAGTTACGGAGGGCAGGGGGCAAAGACCCAGTACTTC. This gives the protein CASSYGGQGAKTQYF. The genes are TRBV6-6 and TRBJ2-5; 8 bases map to TRBD1. The CDR3 spans 15 residues. V lost 2 bases to trimming and J lost 6 bases; unmatched junction nucleotides: 8. CDR1 is MNHNY, CDR2 SVGAGI, per germline (reference sequence).

The genes are TRBV5-8 and TRBJ1-2, with D possibly TRBD1 on 5 matching bases. In germline, CDR1 is SGHTS, CDR2 YDEGEE. The germline V and J ends were trimmed by 4 bases and 6 bases, with 19 bases remaining between them. This CDR3 has 15 residues. CDR3 protein: CASSPRTHWGDGYTF. In nucleotides, the CDR3 is TGTGCCAGCAGCCCCCGGACTCACTGGGGGGATGGCTACACCTTC.

V and J are TRBV7-6 and TRBJ2-2; 13 nucleotides align to TRBD2. V was clipped by 0 bases and J by 7 bases; unmatched bases: 8. Per the germline V gene, CDR1 is SGHVS and CDR2 is FNYEAQ. The CDR3 spans 18 residues. The CDR3 spells CASSLATSGGAVVGELFF. The CDR3 nucleotides are TGTGCCAGCAGCTTAGCCACTAGCGGGGGGGCCGTAGTCGGGGAGCTGTTTTTT.

The CDR3 DNA reads TGTGCCAGCAGCCCAGGACAGGGGAATACGCAGTATTTT. It yields the protein CASSPGQGNTQYF. J is TRBJ2-3 and V is TRBV7-3; TRBD1 matches 9 bases. The V and J ends lost 5 bases and 7 bases, in that order; junction bases with no gene match: 4. Germline CDR1 SGHTA, CDR2 FQGTGA. The CDR3 loop spans 13 amino acids.

The rearrangement joins TRBV10-2 to TRBJ1-2; 8 nucleotides line up with TRBD1. With V trimmed by 0 bases and J by 8 bases, 8 bases remained unmatched. CDR3 length: 15 residues. In germline, CDR1 is WSHSY, CDR2 SAAADI. The CDR3 loop is CASSESGQGLRGYTF. The DNA for the CDR3 is TGCGCCAGCAGTGAGTCCGGACAGGGTTTGCGGGGCTACACCTTC.